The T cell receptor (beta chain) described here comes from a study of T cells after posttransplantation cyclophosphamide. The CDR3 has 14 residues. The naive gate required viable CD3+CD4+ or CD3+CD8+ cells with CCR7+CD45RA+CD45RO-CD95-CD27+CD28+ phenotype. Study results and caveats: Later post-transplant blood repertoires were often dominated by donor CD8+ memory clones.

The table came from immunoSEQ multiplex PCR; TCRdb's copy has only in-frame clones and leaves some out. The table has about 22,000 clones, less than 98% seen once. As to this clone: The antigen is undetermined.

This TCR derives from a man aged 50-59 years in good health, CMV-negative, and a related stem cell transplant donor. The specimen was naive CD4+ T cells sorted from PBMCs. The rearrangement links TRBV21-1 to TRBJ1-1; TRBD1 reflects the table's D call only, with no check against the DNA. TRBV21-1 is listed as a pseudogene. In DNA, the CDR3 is TGTGCCAGCAGGTGGGACACCGGGGTCCCTGAAGCTTTCTTT. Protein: CASRWDTGVPEAFF.